The source of this T cell receptor (beta chain) is a study of T cell responses to AZD1222 COVID-19 vaccine. Study-level findings and limits: Mostly white British, mostly female donors; authors suggested clonal diversity may be underestimated.

Produced via immunoSEQ multiplex PCR; TCRdb's table is partial and in-frame only. In the table there are 150,000 to 200,000 clones, about 92% of which are singletons. To note about this clone: Its antigen is as yet unknown.

The CDR3 sequence is 16 residues long. Trimming took 2 bases from V and 3 from J, leaving 14 bases between them. Germline V gives CDR1 SGHTA, CDR2 FQGNSA. The source is an adult who received the AZD1222 COVID-19 vaccine. The V and J genes are TRBV7-2 and TRBJ1-5; D not certain. The sequenced sample was peripheral blood, obtained 28 days after the second AZD1222 dose. The CDR3 reads CASSLPLGSNNQPQHF. CDR3 in DNA: TGTGCCAGCAGCTTACCTTTGGGGAGCAACAATCAGCCCCAGCATTTT.